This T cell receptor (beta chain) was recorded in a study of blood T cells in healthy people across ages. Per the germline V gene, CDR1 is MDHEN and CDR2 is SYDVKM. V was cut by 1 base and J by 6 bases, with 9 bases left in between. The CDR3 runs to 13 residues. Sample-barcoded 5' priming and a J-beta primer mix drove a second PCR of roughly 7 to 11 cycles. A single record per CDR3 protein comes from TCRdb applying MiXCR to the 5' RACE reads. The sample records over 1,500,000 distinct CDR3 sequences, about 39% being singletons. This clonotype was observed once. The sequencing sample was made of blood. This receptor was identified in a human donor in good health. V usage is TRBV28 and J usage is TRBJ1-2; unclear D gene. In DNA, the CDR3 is TGTGCCAGCAGTTTATTATGGGAGAATGGCTACACCTTC. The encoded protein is CASSLLWENGYTF.